These 15 T cell receptor beta chains came from one sample sequenced in a study of T cells in Graves' hyperthyroidism and ophthalmopathy. RNA transcripts served as the template for amplifying TCR beta CDR3 regions. HTBI primers drove first-round RT-PCR of the TCR CDR3. TCRdb re-analysed the multiplex PCR reads in MiXCR, keeping a single row per CDR3 protein. The data show some 700,000 distinct CDR3 sequences, 17% seen once. What was sequenced was blood. These receptors were collected from a man aged 50-60 years with Graves' hyperthyroidism.

J is TRBJ2-1 and V is TRBV20-1, with 8 bases that match TRBD2. CDR1 DFQATT and CDR2 SNEGSKA come from the germline V gene (reference sequence). The J segment lost 10 bases and the V segment lost 6 bases, leaving 5 bases of the junction unmatched. The CDR3 covers 11 residues. CDR3 loop: CSAPIAGEQFF. The CDR3 region has the DNA TGCAGTGCCCCTATAGCGGGAGAGCAGTTCTTC.

The V and J genes are TRBV29-1 and TRBJ2-3, with 9 bases fitting TRBD2. The CDR3 loop spans 16 amino acids. Trimming cost V 0 bases and J 6 bases; bases outside gene matches: 10. The germline V gene has CDR1 SQVTM and CDR2 ANQGSEA. As DNA, the CDR3 is TGCAGCGTTGAAGACCCTACTGTAGCGGGAGATGATACGCAGTATTTT. It specifies CSVEDPTVAGDDTQYF.

With respect to this clonotype: This may be a read error: a much more frequent sequence differs by one nucleotide. Likely a read error: the CDR3 ends without its conserved phenylalanine or tryptophan. The chain carries TRBV18 and TRBJ1-1; D unclear. Trimming left V 0 bases short and J 6 bases short, with 11 bases between. The CDR3 totals 14 residues. The germline gives CDR1 KGHSH, CDR2 LQKENI. The CDR3 here is CASSPPTAFPEAFL. The CDR3 DNA is TGTGCCAGCTCACCACCGACGGCGTTCCCTGAAGCTTTCCTT.

Details on this clonotype: The junction departs from germline at one end; a sequencing error may be responsible. The CDR3 DNA sequence: TGTGCCAGCAGTTTAGTTCAGGGTAGCTCTGGGGCCAACGTCCTGGCTTTC. This codes for CASSLVQGSSGANVLAF. This sequence joins TRBV28 and TRBJ2-6; a possible D gene is TRBD1 (5 bases). The CDR3 runs 17 residues. The germline V gene has CDR1 MDHEN and CDR2 SYDVKM. Together with reference TRBV28 and TRBJ2-6, the CDR3 gives the full variable domain: DVKVTQSSRYLVKRTGEKVFLECVQDMDHENMFWYRQDPGLGLRLIYFSYDVKMKEKGDIPEGYSVSREKKERFSLILESASTNQTSMYLCASSLVQGSSGANVLAFGAGSRLTVL.

The chain links TRBV2 to TRBJ2-1; 13 nucleotides match TRBD2. The junction had 7 bases not matched to a gene; V was cut back by 4 bases and J by 10 bases. CDR1 is SNHLY and CDR2 is FYNNEI in the germline V gene. The CDR3 extends over 15 amino acids. The CDR3 spells CASSGGLAGDGEQFF. DNA of the CDR3: TGTGCCAGCAGTGGCGGACTAGCGGGAGATGGCGAGCAGTTCTTC.

This clonotype was observed a handful of times. The chain couples TRBV3-1 to TRBJ1-5, with D possibly being TRBD1 (6 bases). The CDR3 is 15 amino acids. Germline values: CDR1 LGHDT, CDR2 YNNKEL (reference sequence). The germline V and J ends were trimmed by 1 base and 7 bases, with 14 bases remaining between them. CDR3: CASSQARGANQPQHF. The CDR3 DNA follows: TGTGCCAGCAGCCAAGCCAGGGGCGCAAACCAGCCCCAGCATTTT.

CDR3 nucleotide sequence: TGTGCCAGCAGCCCTAGGGGGGACAGACTCCAAGAGACCCAGTACTTC. Translation: CASSPRGDRLQETQYF. This chain joins TRBV7-9 and TRBJ2-5; the D gene is possibly TRBD1 (7 bases). With 5 bases removed from V and 1 base from J, the gap between germline ends came to 17 bases. There are 16 residues in the CDR3. The V gene's germline CDR1 is SEHNR and CDR2 FQNEAQ (reference sequence).

A note on this clonotype: A much more abundant neighbour one base away suggests this may be a read error. The gene calls are TRBV3-1 and TRBJ1-1, with D hard to call. V was shortened by 4 bases and J by 7 bases, with 13 bases between the two germline ends. This CDR3 is 13 amino acids long. CDR1 and CDR2 from the germline V gene are LGHDT and YNNKEL (reference sequence). CDR3 DNA sequence: TGTGCCAGCAGCCGTGCCGGTGGGATTGAAGCTTTCTTT. Translation gives CASSRAGGIEAFF.

A note on this clonotype: This could be a read error, since a much larger clone is one nucleotide away. The V and J genes are TRBV6-1 and TRBJ1-1; no clear D. From germline, CDR1 is MNHNS and CDR2 SASEGT. The CDR3 runs 14 residues. The DNA for the CDR3 is TGTGTCAGCAGTGAAGCGCCGGGGAACACTGAAGCTTTCTTT. It specifies CVSSEAPGNTEAFF.

The V call is TRBV3-1, the J call TRBJ2-7, with D unresolved. Trimming removed 1 base from V and 0 bases from J, with 4 bases in between. Germline loops: CDR1 LGHDT, CDR2 YNNKEL (reference sequence). The CDR3 is made up of 13 amino acids. The CDR3 DNA is TGTGCCAGCAGCCAAGCAACCTCCTACGAGCAGTACTTC. It codes for CASSQATSYEQYF.

This clonotype appeared a single time. The gene calls are TRBV2 and TRBJ2-3; TRBD2 matches 10 bases. The length of the CDR3 is 18 residues. Trimming at V came to 7 bases and at J to 0 bases, leaving 13 bases not matched to a gene. CDR1 and CDR2 from the germline V gene are SNHLY and FYNNEI. For the CDR3, the DNA is TGTGCCAGCAAATCCTATTTAGCGGGAGGCGCTAGCACAGATACGCAGTATTTT. It yields the protein CASKSYLAGGASTDTQYF.

This clonotype was picked up many times. This chain uses TRBV18 with TRBJ1-1, with D maybe TRBD1 (6 bases). CDR3 length equals 14 residues. Germline CDR1 and CDR2: KGHSH and LQKENI. Trimming removed 8 bases at V and 0 bases at J, with 13 bases between. The CDR3 bases are TGTGCCAGCAGCCCACAGGGATTGAACACTGAAGCTTTCTTT. Its protein product is CASSPQGLNTEAFF.

This clonotype was found many times. The rearrangement links TRBV20-1 to TRBJ2-5, with D possibly matching TRBD1 (6 bases). The CDR3 loop spans 14 amino acids. In germline, CDR1 is DFQATT, CDR2 SNEGSKA (reference sequence). Trimming stripped 3 bases from V and 3 bases from J, with 14 bases between. The CDR3, as DNA: TGCAGTGCTAGCCGTCCAGGGGTGAAAGAGACCCAGTACTTC. This gives the protein CSASRPGVKETQYF.

This chain connects TRBV12-3 or TRBV12-4 to TRBJ1-3; 8 bases agree with TRBD1. After removal of 4 bases from V and 4 bases from J, the junction contained 6 bases not matched to a gene. This CDR3 region has 15 residues. The DNA of the CDR3 is TGTGCCAGCAGTTCAGGGGGCGCGTGGGGAAACACCATATATTTT. It specifies CASSSGGAWGNTIYF.

This clonotype occurred many times. The chain carries TRBV12-3 or TRBV12-4 and TRBJ2-1; no clear D. V was clipped by 8 bases and J by 5 bases, with 19 bases between them. This CDR3 region has 15 residues. The CDR3 nucleotides read TGTGCCAGCTGCCTTTATGGGGATCAGGACAATGAGCAGTTCTTC. Its translation is CASCLYGDQDNEQFF.